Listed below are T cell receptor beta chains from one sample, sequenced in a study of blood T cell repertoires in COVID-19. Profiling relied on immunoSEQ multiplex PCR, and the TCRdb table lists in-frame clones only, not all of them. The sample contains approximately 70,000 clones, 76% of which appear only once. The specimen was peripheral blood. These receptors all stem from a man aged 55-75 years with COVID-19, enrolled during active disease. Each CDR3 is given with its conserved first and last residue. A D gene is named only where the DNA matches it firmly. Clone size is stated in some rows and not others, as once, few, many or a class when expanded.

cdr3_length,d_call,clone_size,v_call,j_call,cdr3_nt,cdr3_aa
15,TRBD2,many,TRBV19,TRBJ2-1,TGTGCCAGTAGGCGACTAGCGGGGTCGAACAATGAGCAGTTCTTC,CASRRLAGSNNEQFF
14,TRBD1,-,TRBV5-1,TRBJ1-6,TGCGCCAGCACCCTGGGACAGGGAAGTTCACCCCTCCACTTT,CASTLGQGSSPLHF
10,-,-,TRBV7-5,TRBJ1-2,TGTGTCAGAACCTATTCTGGCTACACCTTC,CVRTYSGYTF
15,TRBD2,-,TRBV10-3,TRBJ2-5,TGTGCCATCAGTGCCATTAGCGGGTCTGGGAGGGCCCAGTACTTC,CAISAISGSGRAQYF
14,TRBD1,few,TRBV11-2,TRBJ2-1,TGTGCCAGCAGCCCAGGGGGCGCGTTCAGTGAGCAGTTCTTC,CASSPGGAFSEQFF
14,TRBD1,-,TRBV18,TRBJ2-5,TGTGCCAGCTCACCGAACGGACAGGGAGGGACCCAGTACTTC,CASSPNGQGGTQYF
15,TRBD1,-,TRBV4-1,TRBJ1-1,TGCGCCAGCAGCCGGGGACAGGGAGGGCCCACTGAAGCTTTCTTT,CASSRGQGGPTEAFF
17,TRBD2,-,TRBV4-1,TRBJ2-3,TGCGCCAGCAGCTTCACTAGCGGGAAACGTGACACAGATACGCAGTATTTT,CASSFTSGKRDTDTQYF
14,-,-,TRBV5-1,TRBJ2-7,TGCGCCAGCAGCACGGAGGTGGGAGCCTACGAGCAGTACTTC,CASSTEVGAYEQYF
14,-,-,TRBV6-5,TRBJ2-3,TGTGCCAGCAGAGGTGGACACAGCACAGATACGCAGTATTTT,CASRGGHSTDTQYF
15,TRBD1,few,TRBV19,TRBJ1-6,TGTGCCAGTAGTATAGGGGACAGGGGAAATTCACCCCTCCACTTT,CASSIGDRGNSPLHF
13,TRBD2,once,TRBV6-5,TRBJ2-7,TGTGCCAGCAGGGCACTAGCGGGGTACGAGCAGTACTTC,CASRALAGYEQYF
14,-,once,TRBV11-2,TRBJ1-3,TGTGCCAGCAGCCTGGGGGCCGACGGAAACACCATATATTTT,CASSLGADGNTIYF
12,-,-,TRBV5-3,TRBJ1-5,TGTGCCAGAAGCCAACATCATCAGCCCCAGCATTTT,CARSQHHQPQHF
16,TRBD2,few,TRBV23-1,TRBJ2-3,TGCGCCAGCAGTCTTCAGACTAGCGGGAGGGGGTACACGCAGTATTTT,CASSLQTSGRGYTQYF
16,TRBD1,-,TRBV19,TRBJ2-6,TGTGCCTCCCGGACAGGGGCGTTCTCTGGGGCCAACGTCCTGACTTTC,CASRTGAFSGANVLTF
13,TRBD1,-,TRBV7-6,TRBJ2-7,TGTGCCAGCAGCCCAGGGGACAGCTACGAGCAGTACTTC,CASSPGDSYEQYF
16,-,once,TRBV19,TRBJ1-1,TGTGCCAGTAGTAGTGACCGGGACACCTTGAACACTGAAGCTTTCTTT,CASSSDRDTLNTEAFF
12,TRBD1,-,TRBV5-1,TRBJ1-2,TGCGCCAGCAGCGGGGGACAGGATGGCTACACCTTC,CASSGGQDGYTF
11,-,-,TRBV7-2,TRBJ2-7,TGTGCCAGCAGCCCGTACTACGAGCAGTACTTC,CASSPYYEQYF